The T cell receptor (beta chain) described here comes from a study of blood T cell repertoires in COVID-19. On the study more broadly: Sites in the United States, Italy and Spain provided acute and convalescent COVID-19 samples. T cells, B-cell-depleted T cells, or PBMCs provided the cDNA or gDNA that served as material.

Original processing methods: It was from reference gene primer amplification that nucleated cell counts were estimated. The repertoire was sequenced with immunoSEQ multiplex PCR; TCRdb's copy has only in-frame clones and lacks some. V and J calls and clone size are copied from that table; D and trimming were computed from the DNA. Among approximately 190,000 clones listed, 65% to 90% were seen once. The CDR3 is made up of 14 amino acids. V lost 5 bases to trimming and J lost 2 bases; unmatched junction nucleotides: 5. Germline V CDR1 and CDR2: LNHDA, SQIVND (reference sequence). The specimen sequenced was peripheral blood. The chain recombines TRBV19 with TRBJ1-1, with 7 nucleotides matching TRBD1. This sequence was found in an elderly man with acute or convalescent COVID-19. The CDR3 DNA reads as TGTGCCAGTAGTCCTCAGGGGGGAAACACTGAAGCTTTCTTT. Its translation is CASSPQGGNTEAFF.